Listed here is a single T cell receptor (beta chain). The authors divided CD4+ cells into CD45RA+ naive and CD45RA-negative memory subsets. This specimen comes from a study of shared clonotypes between healthy human individuals. Every immunoSEQ plate was one replicate of a subset's evenly spread DNA. As originally analysed: Filtering differed because ImmunoSEQ produced junction-only sequences that carried no quality scores. Sequencing used immunoSEQ multiplex PCR; TCRdb keeps in-frame clones, though not all of them. The V and J calls and clone size come from that table; D and trimming were worked out from the DNA. The table has about 1.1 million clones, 78% seen once. The CDR3 length is 13 residues. From germline, CDR1 is ENHRY and CDR2 SYGVKD. Trimming took 7 bases from V and 2 from J, leaving 10 bases between them.

This sequence joins TRBV10-3 and TRBJ2-3, with D possibly called TRBD1 or TRBD2 (5 bases each). The material sequenced was memory CD4+ T cells from PBMCs. As to subset: CD45RA-negative fraction. The origin of this receptor is a young man in good health. Some clones in this sample may be carry-over from other donors' samples. The chain's CDR3 is CAIKRGDTDTQYF. Here the CDR3 DNA reads TGTGCCATCAAACGAGGGGACACAGATACGCAGTATTTT.